This passage covers 28 T cell receptor beta chains from one sample sequenced in a study of blood T cells in healthy people across ages. Primed by a sample-barcoded 5' primer and a J-beta primer mix, a second PCR proceeded for roughly 7 to 11 cycles. TCRdb called the 5' RACE reads again in MiXCR, with one record for every CDR3 protein. The profile covers hundreds of thousands of distinct CDR3 sequences, with around 24% appearing a single time and just under 9% taken by the ten largest. This same sample was also part of a study on T cells of mothers and their children.

Sequencing input: blood. The receptors were sampled from a boy younger than 18 in good health.

In this sample, this clonotype turned up many times. The V gene is TRBV6-5, the J gene TRBJ2-4; no clear D. The CDR3 is 11 amino acids. Germline values: CDR1 MNHEY, CDR2 SVGAGI. The V end was cut by 4 bases, the J end by 8 bases, with 6 bases between. As DNA, the CDR3 is TGTGCCAGCAGTTCCCCCTACATTCAGTACTTC. Translating it yields CASSSPYIQYF.

J is TRBJ1-1 and V is TRBV28; D ambiguous. This CDR3 region has 11 residues. Germline CDR1 is MDHEN and CDR2 is SYDVKM. Trimming cost V 10 bases and J 4 bases, with 10 bases left between them. The CDR3 coding sequence is TGTGCCACCAACGGAGGCACTGAAGCTTTCTTT. Translation: CATNGGTEAFF.

The V gene is TRBV20-1, the J gene TRBJ1-1; 7 nucleotides align to TRBD1. Losses at the gene ends were 6 bases for V and 0 bases for J; bases not matched to a gene: 16. Germline V gives CDR1 DFQATT, CDR2 SNEGSKA (reference sequence). This CDR3 spans 17 amino acids. CDR3 amino acids: CSAATGKYYDMNTEAFF. CDR3 nucleotide sequence: TGCAGTGCCGCGACAGGGAAATATTATGATATGAACACTGAAGCTTTCTTT.

This clonotype was recorded a few times. V gene TRBV7-8 combines with J gene TRBJ2-3; TRBD2 aligns across 10 bases. Germline-derived CDR1 and CDR2 are SGHVS and FQNEAQ. The CDR3 runs 17 residues. The junction had 3 bases not matched to a gene; V was cut back by 0 bases and J by 0 bases. CDR3 region: CASSLASGGFSTDTQYF. CDR3 coding DNA: TGTGCCAGCAGCTTAGCTAGCGGGGGGTTTAGCACAGATACGCAGTATTTT. Full variable domain (outside the CDR3, taken from reference TRBV7-8 and TRBJ2-3): GAGVSQSPRYKVAKRGQDVALRCDPISGHVSLFWYQQALGQGPEFLTYFQNEAQLDKSGLPSDRFFAERPEGSVSTLKIQRTQQEDSAVYLCASSLASGGFSTDTQYFGPGTRLTVL.

This sequence joins TRBV4-3 and TRBJ2-3; possibly TRBD2 for D (6 bases). There are 17 residues in the CDR3. V lost 1 base and J 3 bases, leaving 17 bases between the germline ends. CDR1 and CDR2 (germline): LGHNA, YSLEER. DNA of the CDR3: TGCGCCAGCAGCCAAGTATTTGGGGGGTCCTTGACAGATACGCAGTATTTT. This gives the protein CASSQVFGGSLTDTQYF.

The chain combines TRBV28 with TRBJ1-1; D perhaps matches TRBD1 (6 bases). CDR3 length: 14 amino acids. Germline V CDR1 and CDR2: MDHEN, SYDVKM. Trimming took 5 bases from V and 1 from J, leaving 11 bases between them. The CDR3 sequence: CASSVPGQNTEAFF. The CDR3 nucleotides are TGTGCCAGCAGTGTCCCGGGACAGAACACTGAAGCTTTCTTT.

This clonotype appeared a single time. The chain uses TRBV9 and TRBJ2-3; 7 positions agree with TRBD2. Per the germline V gene, CDR1 is SGDLS and CDR2 is YYNGEE. This CDR3 comprises 14 residues. With 3 bases clipped from V and 6 bases from J, the junction kept 7 bases outside the gene matches. CDR3 protein: CASSESGGSDTQYF. For the CDR3, the DNA is TGTGCCAGCAGCGAGTCGGGGGGTTCTGATACGCAGTATTTT.

This chain uses TRBV5-5 with TRBJ2-3; 7 nucleotides agree with TRBD2. This CDR3 has 13 residues. The V gene end was trimmed by 0 bases and the J gene end by 10 bases; junction bases not matched to a gene: 5. Germline-derived CDR1 and CDR2 are SGHKS and YYEKEE (reference sequence). CDR3 nucleotide sequence: TGTGCCAGCAGCTTGGACGGACTAGTGGCGCAGTATTTT. Protein product: CASSLDGLVAQYF. Drawing the rest from reference TRBV5-5 and TRBJ2-3, the complete variable domain is DAGVTQSPTHLIKTRGQQVTLRCSPISGHKSVSWYQQVLGQGPQFIFQYYEKEERGRGNFPDRFSARQFPNYSSELNVNALLLGDSALYLCASSLDGLVAQYFGPGTRLTVL.

As to this clonotype: This could be a read error, since a much larger clone is one nucleotide away. The chain joins TRBV7-8 to TRBJ2-5; weak D call: TRBD2 (6 bases). Trimming cost V 0 bases and J 11 bases, with 19 bases left between them. CDR1 is SGHVS and CDR2 is FQNEAQ in the germline V gene. CDR3 length equals 15 residues. The CDR3 is CASSLAGGPGNEQYF. CDR3 coding DNA: TGTGCCAGCAGCTTAGCGGGGGGACCGGGGAATGAGCAGTACTTC.

The chain couples TRBV29-1 to TRBJ1-1, with D possibly being TRBD1 (5 bases). There are 13 residues in the CDR3. V lost 8 bases to trimming and J lost 1 base, with 14 bases between them. CDR1 is SQVTM, CDR2 ANQGSEA, per germline. In nucleotides, the CDR3 is TGCAGCACTCGATCCGGGACGAACACTGAAGCTTTCTTT. It encodes CSTRSGTNTEAFF.

The rearrangement uses TRBV28 and TRBJ2-7; 10 nucleotides match TRBD2. Germline values: CDR1 MDHEN, CDR2 SYDVKM. The CDR3 is made up of 14 amino acids. Trimming at V came to 7 bases and at J to 5 bases, leaving 8 bases not matched to a gene. CDR3 nucleotides: TGTGCCAGCAATCGACCGGGACTAGCGCACGAGCAGTACTTC. Amino acids: CASNRPGLAHEQYF.

The sample holds a few counts of this clonotype. The chain carries TRBV28 and TRBJ2-5; a possible D gene is TRBD1 (5 bases). The DNA matches TRBJ2-1 better at its end, which makes the J call doubtful. CDR3 length: 14 residues. The germline CDR1 and CDR2 sequences are MDHEN and SYDVKM. CDR3 bases: TGTGCCAGCAGTTTATCCGGCAGGGTGAATGAGCAGTTCTTC. It is translated as CASSLSGRVNEQFF.

In this sample, this clonotype turned up a few times. The V and J genes are TRBV20-1 and TRBJ1-2; 7 bases are shared with TRBD1. CDR3 length: 13 amino acids. Germline V gene data show CDR1 as DFQATT and CDR2 as SNEGSKA (reference sequence). Trimming at V came to 2 bases and at J to 4 bases, leaving 4 bases not matched to a gene. The CDR3 region has the DNA TGCAGTGCTAGATACAGGGGTACCTATGGCTACACCTTC. The encoded protein is CSARYRGTYGYTF.

This chain joins TRBV2 and TRBJ2-7; 8 nucleotides align to TRBD2. The V segment lost 7 bases and the J segment 0 bases; nucleotides outside the gene matches: 5. The germline gives CDR1 SNHLY, CDR2 FYNNEI. The CDR3 totals 14 residues. Here the CDR3 DNA reads TGTGCCAGCACGGAGCGGGGGACCTCCTACGAGCAGTACTTC. It codes for CASTERGTSYEQYF.

This clonotype was detected only a few times. The chain is built from TRBV27 and TRBJ2-3; possible D gene TRBD2, 6 bases. From germline, CDR1 is MNHEY and CDR2 SMNVEV (reference sequence). This CDR3 has 17 residues. With 1 base removed from V and 3 bases from J, the gap between germline ends came to 17 bases. The CDR3 here is CASSLWSGGPMTDTQYF. The CDR3 nucleotides are TGTGCCAGCAGTTTATGGTCCGGGGGACCCATGACAGATACGCAGTATTTT.

This chain joins TRBV20-1 and TRBJ2-7, with D perhaps matching TRBD2 (5 bases). The V gene's germline CDR1 is DFQATT and CDR2 SNEGSKA (reference sequence). This CDR3 region has 13 residues. The V end was cut by 3 bases, the J end by 2 bases, with 11 bases between. The CDR3 spells CSASSGSAYEQYF. The CDR3 DNA is TGCAGTGCTAGTTCGGGATCGGCCTACGAGCAGTACTTC.

This clonotype was seen a few times. The gene calls are TRBV7-9 and TRBJ2-7; D is perhaps TRBD1 (5 bases). Germline CDR1 SEHNR, CDR2 FQNEAQ (reference sequence). This CDR3 has 13 residues. Trimming cost V 5 bases and J 4 bases, with 12 bases left between them. The CDR3 DNA reads TGTGCCAGCAGCAATGGGGCTGGGTACGAGCAGTACTTC. Translated, it gives CASSNGAGYEQYF. Full variable domain (missing parts from reference TRBV7-9 and TRBJ2-7): DTGVSQNPRHKITKRGQNVTFRCDPISEHNRLYWYRQTLGQGPEFLTYFQNEAQLEKSRLLSDRFSAERPKGSFSTLEIQRTEQGDSAMYLCASSNGAGYEQYFGPGTRLTVT.

The J gene is TRBJ1-1, the V gene TRBV5-1; 7 nucleotides match TRBD1. The germline V gene has CDR1 SGHRS and CDR2 YFSETQ. This CDR3 is 15 amino acids long. The V and J ends lost 4 bases and 3 bases, in that order; junction bases with no gene match: 9. The CDR3 loop reads CASSRRTGRYTEAFF. The CDR3 nucleotides read TGCGCCAGCAGCCGCCGGACAGGCCGCTACACTGAAGCTTTCTTT.

This chain links TRBV5-1 with TRBJ2-1, with TRBD2 matching 10 bases. TRBJ2-7 matches the DNA end more closely, so the J call is doubtful. Germline V gene data show CDR1 as SGHRS and CDR2 as YFSETQ. This CDR3 has 14 amino acids. In DNA, the CDR3 is TGCGCCAGCAGCTTGGTGAGCGGGAGGGTCGAGCAGTACTTC. This gives the protein CASSLVSGRVEQYF.

Only a few counts were recorded for this clonotype. The J gene is TRBJ1-5, the V gene TRBV6-1; D is unclear. The CDR3 runs to 15 residues. V was shortened by 4 bases and J by 2 bases, with 12 bases between the two germline ends. Germline CDR1 and CDR2: MNHNS and SASEGT. The DNA of the CDR3 is TGTGCCAGCAGTGTAATTCCACTTGGCAATCAGCCCCAGCATTTT. Encoded protein: CASSVIPLGNQPQHF.

This clonotype showed up just a few times. The gene calls are TRBV7-2 and TRBJ2-3; D perhaps matches TRBD1 (6 bases). Germline V CDR1 and CDR2: SGHTA, FQGNSA. This CDR3 has 16 residues. V was clipped by 5 bases and J by 5 bases, with 20 bases between them. This CDR3 reads CTSSLLTGHQGDTQYF. CDR3 DNA: TGTACCAGCAGCCTACTTACGGGACACCAAGGAGATACGCAGTATTTT.

This clonotype occurred once. V and J are TRBV14 and TRBJ1-6, with D possibly being TRBD1 (5 bases). Trimming left V 4 bases short and J 8 bases short, with 6 bases between. CDR3 length equals 12 residues. Germline CDR1 is SGHDN and CDR2 is FVKESK. The CDR3 spells CASSLQDSPLHF. The CDR3 coding sequence is TGTGCCAGCAGCCTACAGGATTCACCCCTCCACTTT. The full variable domain, rest sourced from reference TRBV14 and TRBJ1-6, is EAGVTQFPSHSVIEKGQTVTLRCDPISGHDNLYWYRRVMGKEIKFLLHFVKESKQDESGMPNNRFLAERTGGTYSTLKVQPAELEDSGVYFCASSLQDSPLHFGNGTRLTVT.

This clonotype was seen only a few times. The chain couples TRBV29-1 to TRBJ1-1; no definite D call. Per germline, CDR1 SQVTM and CDR2 ANQGSEA. V lost 3 bases, J lost 4 bases, and 12 bases lay in between. The CDR3 is 13 residues long. The CDR3 here is CSVDPWSGTEAFF. Here the CDR3 DNA reads TGCAGCGTTGACCCCTGGTCGGGCACTGAAGCTTTCTTT.

The J gene is TRBJ2-3, the V gene TRBV7-2; 7 nucleotides align to TRBD2. V trimming: 5 bases; J trimming: 11 bases; junction bases outside the gene matches: 7. Germline loops: CDR1 SGHTA, CDR2 FQGNSA. This CDR3 is 12 amino acids long. The CDR3: CASSAASGEQYF. DNA for the CDR3: TGTGCCAGCAGCGCGGCTAGCGGTGAGCAGTATTTT.

This clonotype was observed a few times. For the CDR3, the DNA is TGTGCCAGCAGTTACAGCTCGGGGGGATACGAGCAGTACTTC. This sequence encodes CASSYSSGGYEQYF. The chain recombines TRBV28 with TRBJ2-7; 7 bases fit TRBD2. The CDR3 has 14 residues. CDR1 is MDHEN, CDR2 SYDVKM, per germline. The V and J ends lost 4 bases and 4 bases, in that order; junction bases with no gene match: 7.

V and J are TRBV7-9 and TRBJ2-7; D uncertain. The ends were cut back, 3 bases at V and 5 bases at J, with 14 bases in the middle. Germline V gene sequence: CDR1 SEHNR, CDR2 FQNEAQ (reference sequence). The CDR3 is 14 residues long. CDR3 region: CASSLGEGFNEQYF. As DNA, the CDR3 is TGTGCCAGCAGCTTGGGTGAAGGGTTTAACGAGCAGTACTTC. The full variable domain, with the rest looked up from reference TRBV7-9 and TRBJ2-7, is DTGVSQNPRHKITKRGQNVTFRCDPISEHNRLYWYRQTLGQGPEFLTYFQNEAQLEKSRLLSDRFSAERPKGSFSTLEIQRTEQGDSAMYLCASSLGEGFNEQYFGPGTRLTVT.

This chain joins TRBV29-1 and TRBJ1-2; the D is unclear. The CDR3 has 14 residues. Trimming removed 4 bases from V and 5 bases from J, with 17 bases in between. CDR1 and CDR2 from the germline V gene are SQVTM and ANQGSEA. As DNA, the CDR3 is TGCAGCGTTGTTGGTGGAGACTCGAGTTATGGCTACACCTTC. This codes for CSVVGGDSSYGYTF.

The chain recombines TRBV27 with TRBJ1-2; D gene uncertain. The CDR3 contains 13 residues. The V gene's germline CDR1 is MNHEY and CDR2 SMNVEV (reference sequence). Trimming took off 5 bases at V and 4 bases at J, with 11 bases between the two ends. CDR3 protein: CASSKRHVYGYTF. DNA for the CDR3: TGTGCCAGCAGTAAGAGACACGTCTATGGCTACACCTTC.